Listed below are T cell receptor beta chains from one sample, sequenced in a study of CD8 T cells in ankylosing spondylitis. Using its own MiXCR run on the 5' RACE reads, TCRdb lists one record per CDR3 protein. The sample gives about 210,000 distinct CDR3 sequences, around 8% of which show up once; about 5% is in the top ten. The specimen was blood, either unsorted or a sorted T cell fraction (not recorded which). The receptors derive from a female donor with ankylosing spondylitis or in good health (not recorded which). Each CDR3 is given with its conserved first and last residue. The D gene is left open where the match is weak. Expanded clones are given a class, and other clones once, few, many or no size at all.

clone size	V gene	J gene	D gene	CDR3 protein	CDR3 DNA
many	TRBV11-3	TRBJ2-5	NA	CASSPGQRDIETQYF	TGTGCCAGCAGCCCCGGACAGAGGGATATCGAGACCCAGTACTTC
NA	TRBV7-2	TRBJ2-7	NA	CASSSIQAGEQYF	TGTGCCAGCAGCTCCATTCAAGCCGGCGAGCAGTACTTC
many	TRBV20-1	TRBJ2-7	TRBD1	CSAKSGGYEQYF	TGCAGTGCCAAATCAGGGGGCTACGAGCAGTACTTC
many	TRBV4-3	TRBJ2-7	NA	CASSRGGGFEQYF	TGCGCCAGCAGCCGTGGAGGAGGCTTTGAGCAGTACTTC
many	TRBV7-9	TRBJ2-7	TRBD2	CASSAGGPPYEQYF	TGTGCCAGCAGCGCGGGAGGGCCACCCTACGAGCAGTACTTC
NA	TRBV20-1	TRBJ2-7	NA	CSARGGEGLKTGTPYEQYF	TGCAGTGCCAGGGGTGGAGAGGGGCTGAAAACCGGGACACCTTACGAGCAGTACTTC
many	TRBV16	TRBJ1-1	NA	CASSQSKGRGTEAFF	TGTGCCAGCAGCCAATCGAAGGGCCGCGGCACTGAAGCTTTCTTT
many	TRBV7-2	TRBJ1-2	TRBD1	CASCLGRQGINYGYTF	TGTGCCAGCTGCTTGGGGCGACAGGGGATAAACTATGGCTACACCTTC
many	TRBV29-1	TRBJ1-5	NA	CSAGGSNQPQHF	TGCAGCGCCGGGGGGTCAAATCAGCCCCAGCATTTT
many	TRBV7-9	TRBJ2-5	TRBD1	CASSLLGTGVSQYF	TGTGCCAGCAGCTTACTGGGGACAGGGGTGTCCCAGTACTTC
many	TRBV7-3	TRBJ2-3	TRBD2	CASSHTSGETDTQYF	TGTGCCAGCAGCCACACTAGCGGGGAAACAGATACGCAGTATTTT
many	TRBV6-2/TRBV6-3	TRBJ2-1	NA	CASSRAGSFNEQFF	TGTGCCAGCAGCCGCGCCGGGAGCTTTAATGAGCAGTTCTTC
many	TRBV15	TRBJ2-1	TRBD2	CATSSSLAGGLDNEQFF	TGTGCCACCAGCAGTTCCCTAGCGGGAGGGCTTGACAATGAGCAGTTCTTC
NA	TRBV20-1	TRBJ2-5	NA	CSAKWGETQYF	TGCAGTGCTAAATGGGGGGAGACCCAGTACTTC
NA	TRBV20-1	TRBJ2-7	NA	CSARDPGHGGEQYF	TGCAGTGCTAGAGATCCCGGGCACGGTGGAGAGCAGTACTTC
many	TRBV4-3	TRBJ2-1	TRBD2	CASSQVAGVGNEQFF	TGCGCCAGCAGCCAAGTAGCGGGAGTCGGTAATGAGCAGTTCTTC
many	TRBV28	TRBJ2-3	TRBD2	CASSLAGELTDTQYF	TGTGCCAGCAGTTTAGCGGGAGAGCTCACAGATACGCAGTATTTT
NA	TRBV20-1	TRBJ1-6	NA	CCARDLSFRVTNSPLHF	TGCTGTGCTAGAGATCTTAGCTTCAGGGTGACTAATTCACCCCTCCACTTT
many	TRBV20-1	TRBJ2-5	NA	CSATPEGEKVQETQYF	TGCAGTGCTACCCCGGAAGGGGAGAAAGTACAAGAGACCCAGTACTTC
many	TRBV6-2/TRBV6-3	TRBJ1-1	NA	CASSSLGEAFF	TGTGCCAGCAGTTCCCTGGGGGAAGCTTTCTTT
many	TRBV20-1	TRBJ2-3	NA	CSGLAPSTDTQYF	TGCAGTGGTTTAGCCCCTAGCACAGATACGCAGTATTTT
NA	TRBV6-4	TRBJ2-3	NA	CASSPITTSTDTQYF	TGTGCCAGCAGCCCGATAACAACTAGCACAGATACGCAGTATTTT
many	TRBV7-9	TRBJ2-7	TRBD2	CASSFSGGSSYEQYF	TGCGCCAGCAGCTTTAGCGGGGGGAGCTCCTACGAGCAGTACTTC
many	TRBV12-3/TRBV12-4	TRBJ1-1	TRBD1	CASRTGGATEAFF	TGTGCCAGCAGAACAGGGGGCGCGACTGAAGCTTTCTTT
many	TRBV5-1	TRBJ2-1	NA	CASSNLGVRAGLLYNEQFF	TGCGCCAGCAGCAATCTAGGGGTGAGAGCCGGCCTGCTTTACAATGAGCAGTTCTTC
many	TRBV12-3/TRBV12-4	TRBJ2-1	NA	CASSPPGGRYNEQFF	TGTGCCAGCAGTCCCCCCGGTGGTAGGTACAATGAGCAGTTCTTC
many	TRBV6-5	TRBJ1-5	TRBD1	CASSYPSTGDYSNQPQHF	TGTGCCAGCAGTTACCCCTCGACAGGGGATTATAGCAATCAGCCCCAGCATTTT
many	TRBV7-2	TRBJ2-5	NA	CASSFGQGNRETQYF	TGTGCCAGCAGCTTTGGGCAGGGTAATCGAGAGACCCAGTACTTC
NA	TRBV5-6	TRBJ1-2	NA	CASSLLRGGYTF	TGTGCCAGCAGCTTACTCAGGGGTGGCTACACCTTC
many	TRBV7-2	TRBJ2-7	TRBD2	CASSLERDYEQYF	TGTGCCAGCAGCTTAGAGCGGGACTACGAGCAGTACTTC